This T cell receptor beta chain originates from a study of cytomegalovirus exposure and HLA in healthy donors. Study at large: 81% of 398 genotyped donors fell in the Caucasian-associated ancestry cluster. Study-wide results and limits: A later analysis showed TCR association rates differing by HLA locus, peaking at DRB1 and lowest at HLA-C. Prior analysis indicated that the majority of TCR beta V segments exhibited productivity approximately 87% or approximately 30% of the time.

Donors were nominally healthy when sampled, though unrecorded immune exposures were likely. CDR3 length equals 14 residues. V lost 4 bases and J lost 8; bases outside the gene matches: 8. Per germline, CDR1 SEHNR and CDR2 FQNEAQ (reference sequence). The study ran its PCR with 60 Vbeta and 13 Jbeta primers. The assay was immunoSEQ multiplex PCR, and TCRdb's table has in-frame clones only and misses some. The data show fewer than 140,000 clones, around 82% seen once. Comment on this clone: Its antigen is as yet unknown.

This chain connects TRBV7-9 to TRBJ1-1; 9 bases are a match to TRBD1. The source material was PBMCs. The TCR sequence derives from a man aged 45 to 65 in good health and CMV-seronegative. Here the CDR3 DNA reads TGTGCCAGCAGCTGGCGACAGGGGGGCATAGAAGCTTTCTTT. Translation gives CASSWRQGGIEAFF. The full variable domain, rest sourced from reference TRBV7-9 and TRBJ1-1, is DTGVSQNPRHKITKRGQNVTFRCDPISEHNRLYWYRQTLGQGPEFLTYFQNEAQLEKSRLLSDRFSAERPKGSFSTLEIQRTEQGDSAMYLCASSWRQGGIEAFFGQGTRLTVV.